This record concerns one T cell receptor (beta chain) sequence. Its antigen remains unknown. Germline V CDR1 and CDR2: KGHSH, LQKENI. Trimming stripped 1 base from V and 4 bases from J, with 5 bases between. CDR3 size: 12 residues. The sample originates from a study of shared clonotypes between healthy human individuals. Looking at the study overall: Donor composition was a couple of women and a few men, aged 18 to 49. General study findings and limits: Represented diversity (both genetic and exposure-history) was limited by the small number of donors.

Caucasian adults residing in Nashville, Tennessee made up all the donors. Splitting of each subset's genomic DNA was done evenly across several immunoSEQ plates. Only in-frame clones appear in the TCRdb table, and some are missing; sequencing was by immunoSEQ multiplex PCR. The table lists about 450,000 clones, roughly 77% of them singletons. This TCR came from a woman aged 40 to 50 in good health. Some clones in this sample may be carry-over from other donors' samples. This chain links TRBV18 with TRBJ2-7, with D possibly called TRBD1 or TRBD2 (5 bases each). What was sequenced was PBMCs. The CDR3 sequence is CASSPRGYEQYF. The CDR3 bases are TGTGCCAGCTCACCACGGGGGTACGAGCAGTACTTC.